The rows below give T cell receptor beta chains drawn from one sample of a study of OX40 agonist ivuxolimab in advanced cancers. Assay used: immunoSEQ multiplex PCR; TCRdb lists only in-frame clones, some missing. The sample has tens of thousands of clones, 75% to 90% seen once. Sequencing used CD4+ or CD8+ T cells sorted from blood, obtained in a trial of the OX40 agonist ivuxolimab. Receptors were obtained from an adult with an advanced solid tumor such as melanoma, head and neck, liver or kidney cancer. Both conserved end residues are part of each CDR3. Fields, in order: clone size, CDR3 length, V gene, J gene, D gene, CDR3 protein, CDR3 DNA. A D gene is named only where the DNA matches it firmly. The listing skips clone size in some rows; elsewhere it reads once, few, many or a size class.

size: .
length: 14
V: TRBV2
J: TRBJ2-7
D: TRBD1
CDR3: CASSRDSSSYEQYF
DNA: TGTGCCAGCAGTAGGGACAGTAGCTCCTACGAGCAGTACTTC

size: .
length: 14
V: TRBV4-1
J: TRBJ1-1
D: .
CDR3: CASSHPAMNTEAFF
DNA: TGCGCCAGCAGCCACCCGGCTATGAACACTGAAGCTTTCTTT

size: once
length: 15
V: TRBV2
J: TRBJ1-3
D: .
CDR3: CASSVSGSSGNTIYF
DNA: TGTGCCAGCAGTGTTTCTGGGAGCTCTGGAAACACCATATATTTT

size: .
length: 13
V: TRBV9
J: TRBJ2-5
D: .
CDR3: CASSVGVQETQYF
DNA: TGTGCCAGCAGCGTAGGGGTACAAGAGACCCAGTACTTC

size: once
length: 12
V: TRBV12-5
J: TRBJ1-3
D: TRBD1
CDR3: CASGDREYTIYF
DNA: TGTGCTAGTGGTGACAGGGAATACACCATATATTTT

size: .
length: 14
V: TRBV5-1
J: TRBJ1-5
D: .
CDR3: CASSLDPSNQPQHF
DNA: TGCGCCAGCAGCTTGGATCCTAGCAATCAGCCCCAGCATTTT

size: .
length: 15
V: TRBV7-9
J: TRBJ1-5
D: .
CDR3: CASSPGQTINQPQHF
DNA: TGTGCCAGCAGCCCAGGACAGACAATCAATCAGCCCCAGCATTTT

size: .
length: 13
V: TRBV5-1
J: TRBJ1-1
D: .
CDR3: CASMMGEGTEAFF
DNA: TGCGCCAGCATGATGGGGGAGGGCACTGAAGCTTTCTTT

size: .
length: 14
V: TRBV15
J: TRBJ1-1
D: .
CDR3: CATGAARGGIEAFF
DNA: TGTGCCACTGGGGCGGCTCGGGGGGGCATTGAAGCTTTCTTT

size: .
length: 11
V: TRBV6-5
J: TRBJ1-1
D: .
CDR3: CATADNMRTFF
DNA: TGTGCCACCGCAGACAACATGAGAACTTTCTTT

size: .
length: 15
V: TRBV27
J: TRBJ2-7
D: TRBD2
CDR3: CASRRTSGGAYEQYF
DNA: TGTGCCAGCAGAAGAACTAGCGGGGGGGCCTACGAGCAGTACTTC

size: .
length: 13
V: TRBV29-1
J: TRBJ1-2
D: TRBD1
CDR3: CSVALGQDYGYTF
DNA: TGCAGCGTTGCCCTTGGACAGGACTATGGCTACACCTTC

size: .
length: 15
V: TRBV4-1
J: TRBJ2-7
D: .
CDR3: CASSHSTRERYEQYF
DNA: TGCGCCAGCAGCCATTCAACCAGGGAAAGGTACGAGCAGTACTTC

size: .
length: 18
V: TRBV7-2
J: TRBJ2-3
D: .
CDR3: CASSLQSQGGRAKDTQYF
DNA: TGTGCCAGCAGCTTACAGTCCCAGGGGGGGAGGGCCAAAGATACGCAGTATTTT

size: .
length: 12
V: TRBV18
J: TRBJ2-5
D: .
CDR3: CASSPPGETQYF
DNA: TGTGCCAGCTCACCACCCGGGGAGACCCAGTACTTC

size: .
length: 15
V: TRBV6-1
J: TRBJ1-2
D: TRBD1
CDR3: CASSGGQVSAYGYTF
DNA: TGTGCCAGCAGTGGGGGACAGGTGAGCGCCTATGGCTACACCTTC

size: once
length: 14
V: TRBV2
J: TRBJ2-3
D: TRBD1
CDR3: CASSPGTGGITQYF
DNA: TGTGCCAGCAGCCCCGGGACAGGGGGTATTACGCAGTATTTT

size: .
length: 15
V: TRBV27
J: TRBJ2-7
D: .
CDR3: CASSLGGGVHYEQYF
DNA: TGTGCCAGCAGTTTAGGAGGCGGGGTCCATTACGAGCAGTACTTC

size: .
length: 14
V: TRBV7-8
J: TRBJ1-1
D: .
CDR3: CASSPEGLGDEAFF
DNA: TGTGCCAGCAGCCCAGAGGGGCTCGGGGATGAAGCTTTCTTT

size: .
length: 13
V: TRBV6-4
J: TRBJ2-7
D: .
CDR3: CASSERAGYEQYF
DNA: TGTGCCAGCAGTGAGAGGGCGGGATACGAGCAGTACTTC

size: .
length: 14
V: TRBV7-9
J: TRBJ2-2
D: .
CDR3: CASSLEANTGELFF
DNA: TGTGCCAGCAGCTTAGAAGCGAACACCGGGGAGCTGTTTTTT

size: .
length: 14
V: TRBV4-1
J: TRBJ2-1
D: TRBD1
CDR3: CASSQEDRGNEQFF
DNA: TGCGCCAGCAGCCAAGAGGACAGGGGAAATGAGCAGTTCTTC

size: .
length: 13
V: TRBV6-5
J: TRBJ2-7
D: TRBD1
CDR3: CASRMGQGYEQYF
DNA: TGTGCCAGCAGGATGGGACAGGGCTACGAGCAGTACTTC

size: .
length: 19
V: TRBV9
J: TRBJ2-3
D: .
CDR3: CASSVGWATGDSSTDTQYF
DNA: TGTGCCAGCAGCGTAGGGTGGGCGACCGGCGATTCTAGCACAGATACGCAGTATTTT

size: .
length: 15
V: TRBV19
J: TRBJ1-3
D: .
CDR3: CASSIQAFSGNTIYF
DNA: TGTGCCAGTAGTATACAGGCTTTCTCTGGAAACACCATATATTTT

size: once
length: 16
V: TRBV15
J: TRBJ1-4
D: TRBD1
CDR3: CATSREGGRGREKLFF
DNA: TGTGCCACCAGCAGAGAAGGGGGCAGGGGGCGGGAAAAACTGTTTTTT

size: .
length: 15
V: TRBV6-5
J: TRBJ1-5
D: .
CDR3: CASRGQPNSNQPQHF
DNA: TGTGCCAGCAGAGGACAGCCTAATAGCAATCAGCCCCAGCATTTT

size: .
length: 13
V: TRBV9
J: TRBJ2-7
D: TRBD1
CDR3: CASGTASSYEQYF
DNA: TGTGCCAGCGGGACAGCCTCCTCCTACGAGCAGTACTTC

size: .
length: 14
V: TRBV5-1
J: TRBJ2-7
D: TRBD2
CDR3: CASRVSGGEYEQYF
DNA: TGCGCCAGCAGGGTCAGCGGGGGGGAGTACGAGCAGTACTTC

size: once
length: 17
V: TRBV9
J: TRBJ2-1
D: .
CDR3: CASSTFGSPLEDNEQFF
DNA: TGTGCCAGCAGTACCTTCGGGTCGCCCTTGGAAGACAATGAGCAGTTCTTC

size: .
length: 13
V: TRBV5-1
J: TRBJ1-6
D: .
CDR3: CASSSDFGAPLHF
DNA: TGCGCCAGCAGCTCCGATTTTGGGGCACCCCTCCACTTT

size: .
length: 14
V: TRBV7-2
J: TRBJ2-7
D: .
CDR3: CASSLAQLSYEQYF
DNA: TGTGCCAGCAGCTTAGCACAGCTCTCCTACGAGCAGTACTTC

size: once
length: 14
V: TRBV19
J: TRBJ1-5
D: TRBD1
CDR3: CASSKTGGNQPQHF
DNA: TGTGCCAGTAGTAAGACAGGGGGCAATCAGCCCCAGCATTTT

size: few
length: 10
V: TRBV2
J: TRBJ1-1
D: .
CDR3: CASRDNEAFF
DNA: TGTGCCAGCAGGGACAATGAAGCTTTCTTT

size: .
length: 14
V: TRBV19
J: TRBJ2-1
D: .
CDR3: CASRGLRPNNEQFF
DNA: TGTGCCAGCCGAGGACTACGCCCCAACAATGAGCAGTTCTTC

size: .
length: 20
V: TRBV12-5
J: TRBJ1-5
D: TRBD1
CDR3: CASGLSRDGTGVYSNRPQHF
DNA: TGTGCTAGTGGTTTGTCTAGGGACGGGACAGGGGTTTATAGCAATCGGCCCCAGCATTTT

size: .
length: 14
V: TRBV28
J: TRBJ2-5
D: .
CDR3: CASSLQRLRETQYF
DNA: TGTGCCAGCAGTTTACAGCGGCTCCGAGAGACCCAGTACTTC

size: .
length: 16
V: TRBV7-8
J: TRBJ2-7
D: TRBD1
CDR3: CASSFRGDRGAYEQYF
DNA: TGTGCCAGCAGCTTCAGGGGGGACAGGGGCGCTTACGAGCAGTACTTC

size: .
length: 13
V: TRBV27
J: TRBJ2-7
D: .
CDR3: CASSWDGAYEQYF
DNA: TGTGCCAGCAGTTGGGACGGAGCCTACGAGCAGTACTTC

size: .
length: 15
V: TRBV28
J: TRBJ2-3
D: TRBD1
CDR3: CASSLASSRGDTQYF
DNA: TGTGCCAGCAGTTTAGCCTCTTCCAGGGGGGATACGCAGTATTTT

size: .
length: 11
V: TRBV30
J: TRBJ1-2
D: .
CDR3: CAWTGQKGYTF
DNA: TGTGCCTGGACAGGGCAAAAAGGCTACACCTTC

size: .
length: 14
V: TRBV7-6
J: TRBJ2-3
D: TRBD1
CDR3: CASSFDRDTDTQYF
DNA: TGTGCCAGCAGCTTCGACAGGGACACAGATACGCAGTATTTT

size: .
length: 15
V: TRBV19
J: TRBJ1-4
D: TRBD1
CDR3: CASSSTGGAGEKLFF
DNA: TGTGCCAGTAGTTCAACAGGGGGCGCGGGTGAAAAACTGTTTTTT

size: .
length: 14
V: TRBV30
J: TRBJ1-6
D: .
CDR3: CAWSVRTRPSPLHF
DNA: TGTGCCTGGAGTGTGAGGACAAGACCTTCACCCCTCCACTTT

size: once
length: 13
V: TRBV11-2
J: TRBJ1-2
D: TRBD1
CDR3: CASSRDRGDGYTF
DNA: TGTGCCAGCAGCCGGGACAGGGGAGATGGCTACACCTTC

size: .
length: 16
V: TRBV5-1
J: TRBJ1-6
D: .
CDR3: CASSVSGGGVGSPLHF
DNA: TGCGCCAGCAGCGTTTCTGGGGGAGGGGTCGGTTCACCCCTCCACTTT